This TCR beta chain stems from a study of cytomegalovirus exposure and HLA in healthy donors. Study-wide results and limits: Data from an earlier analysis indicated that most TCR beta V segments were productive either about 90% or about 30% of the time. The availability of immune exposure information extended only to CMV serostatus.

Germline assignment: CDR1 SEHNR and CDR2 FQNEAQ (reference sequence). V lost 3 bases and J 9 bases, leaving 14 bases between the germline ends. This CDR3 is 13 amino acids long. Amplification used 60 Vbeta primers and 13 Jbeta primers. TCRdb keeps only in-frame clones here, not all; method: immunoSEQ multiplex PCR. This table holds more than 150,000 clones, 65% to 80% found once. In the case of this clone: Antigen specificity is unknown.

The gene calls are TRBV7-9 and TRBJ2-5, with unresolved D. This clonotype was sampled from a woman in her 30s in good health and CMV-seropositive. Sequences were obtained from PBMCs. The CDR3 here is CASSFGSLEAQYF. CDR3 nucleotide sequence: TGTGCCAGCAGCTTCGGCTCTCTCGAGGCCCAGTACTTC.